This T cell receptor beta chain was obtained from a study of cytomegalovirus exposure and HLA in healthy donors. The study, taken as a whole, reports: Confirmation in vitro established that a few CMV-associated chains were specific for CMV antigens. According to the study, 160 or so TCR beta chains were cytomegalovirus-associated. As was reported, the classifier diagnosed cytomegalovirus status with high specificity and sensitivity.

Note on this clone: Its antigen remains unknown.

The method was immunoSEQ multiplex PCR; TCRdb's version includes in-frame clones alone and lacks a portion of them. The sample holds 150,000 to 200,000 clones, roughly nine tenths seen once. This clonotype was sampled from a young woman in good health and CMV-seropositive. The material sequenced was PBMCs.

The CDR3 coding sequence is TGTGCCAGCAGTTTCAGAGTAAGCGTGAATGAGCAGTTCTTC. Its protein is CASSFRVSVNEQFF. The chain employs TRBV27 and TRBJ2-1; D unresolved. Germline CDR1 MNHEY, CDR2 SMNVEV (reference sequence). The CDR3 consists of 14 residues. The ends were cut back, 3 bases at V and 7 bases at J, with 13 bases in the middle.